This TCR beta chain is from a study of T-cell reconstitution after alpha-beta-depleted transplantation in children. A library of TCRbeta sequences, prepared with unique molecular identifiers, was generated. Each CDR3 protein gets one entry after TCRdb re-called the PCR reads with MiXCR. The sample has approximately 350,000 distinct CDR3 sequences; under 20% are singletons. This clonotype has just a few counts. Its target is unknown. CDR1 is MNHEY, CDR2 SVGEGT, per germline. CDR3 length equals 13 residues. V was shortened by 3 bases and J by 2 bases, with 8 bases between the two germline ends. Study-wide results and caveats: Certain patients had high TCRbeta diversity at day 60, and it came from recipient T cells and thymic progenitors that survived. Alpha-beta T cells about two months after transplant reportedly derived from several hundred expanded graft clones.

The TCR sequence derives from a male patient aged 2 to 9 who had a stem cell transplant for acute lymphoblastic leukemia, so the T cells may come from the graft donor. Sequencing was performed on PBMCs, mostly from graft donor cells, taken 360 days after TCRalphabeta/CD19-depleted stem cell transplant. This chain connects TRBV6-2 or TRBV6-3 to TRBJ2-7; D unresolved. This CDR3 reads CASSYHHTYEQYF. The CDR3 DNA reads as TGTGCCAGCAGTTATCACCATACCTACGAGCAGTACTTC.